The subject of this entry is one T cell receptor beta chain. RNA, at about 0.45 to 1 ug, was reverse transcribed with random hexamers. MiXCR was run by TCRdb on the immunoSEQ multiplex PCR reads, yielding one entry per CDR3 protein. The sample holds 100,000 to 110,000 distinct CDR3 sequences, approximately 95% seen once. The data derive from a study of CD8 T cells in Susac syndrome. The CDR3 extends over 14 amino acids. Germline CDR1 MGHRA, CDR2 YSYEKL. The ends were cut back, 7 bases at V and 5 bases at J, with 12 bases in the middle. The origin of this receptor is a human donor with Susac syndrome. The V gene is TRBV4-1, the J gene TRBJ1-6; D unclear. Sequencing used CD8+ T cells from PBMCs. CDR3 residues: CASTTGRDNSPLHF. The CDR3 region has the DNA TGCGCCAGCACCACGGGGAGAGATAATTCACCCCTCCACTTT.